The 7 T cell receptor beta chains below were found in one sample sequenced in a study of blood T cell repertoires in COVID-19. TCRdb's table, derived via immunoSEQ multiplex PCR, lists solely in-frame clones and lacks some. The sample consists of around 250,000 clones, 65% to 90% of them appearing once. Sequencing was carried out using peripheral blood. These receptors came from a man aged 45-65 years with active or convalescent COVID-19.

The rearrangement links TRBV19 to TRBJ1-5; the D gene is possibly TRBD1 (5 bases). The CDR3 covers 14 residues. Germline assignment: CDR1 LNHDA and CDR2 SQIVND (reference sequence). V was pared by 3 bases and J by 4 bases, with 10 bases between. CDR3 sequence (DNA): TGTGCCAGTAGTATCCGGGAGGGGAATCAGCCCCAGCATTTT. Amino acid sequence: CASSIREGNQPQHF. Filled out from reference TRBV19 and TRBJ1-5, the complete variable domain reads DGGITQSPKYLFRKEGQNVTLSCEQNLNHDAMYWYRQDPGQGLRLIYYSQIVNDFQKGDIAEGYSVSREKKESFPLTVTSAQKNPTAFYLCASSIREGNQPQHFGDGTRLSIL.

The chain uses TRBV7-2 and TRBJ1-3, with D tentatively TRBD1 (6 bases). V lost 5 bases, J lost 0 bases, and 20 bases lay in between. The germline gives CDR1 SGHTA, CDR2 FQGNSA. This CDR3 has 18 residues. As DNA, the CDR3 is TGTGCCAGCAGCGTTCAACCGGGACAACTACTCTCTGGAAACACCATATATTTT. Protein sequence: CASSVQPGQLLSGNTIYF. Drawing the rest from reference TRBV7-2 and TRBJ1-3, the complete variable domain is GAGVSQSPSNKVTEKGKDVELRCDPISGHTALYWYRQSLGQGLEFLIYFQGNSAPDKSGLPSDRFSAERTGGSVSTLTIQRTQQEDSAVYLCASSVQPGQLLSGNTIYFGEGSWLTVV.

CDR3 sequence reads: CASSWGMGGGANVLTF. As DNA, the CDR3 is TGTGCCAGCAGTTGGGGAATGGGGGGAGGGGCCAACGTCCTGACTTTC. The J gene is TRBJ2-6, the V gene TRBV6-5, with TRBD2 as a possible D gene (6 bases). Trimming shortened V by 4 bases and J by 4 bases, and 14 bases separated the two germline ends. CDR3 length: 16 residues. Germline loops: CDR1 MNHEY, CDR2 SVGAGI.

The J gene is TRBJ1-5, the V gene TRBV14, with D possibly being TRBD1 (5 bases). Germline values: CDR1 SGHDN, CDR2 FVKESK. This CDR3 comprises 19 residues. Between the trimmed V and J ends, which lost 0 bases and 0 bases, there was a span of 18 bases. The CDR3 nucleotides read TGTGCCAGCAGCCAAGAGCAGGTACACCCTAGGGGTAGCAATCAGCCCCAGCATTTT. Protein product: CASSQEQVHPRGSNQPQHF.

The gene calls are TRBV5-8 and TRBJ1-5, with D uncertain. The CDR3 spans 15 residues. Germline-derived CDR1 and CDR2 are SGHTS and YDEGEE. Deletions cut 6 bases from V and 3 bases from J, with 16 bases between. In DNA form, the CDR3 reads TGTGCCAGCATCCGAGGGTCGGGGTTCAATCAGCCCCAGCATTTT. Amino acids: CASIRGSGFNQPQHF.

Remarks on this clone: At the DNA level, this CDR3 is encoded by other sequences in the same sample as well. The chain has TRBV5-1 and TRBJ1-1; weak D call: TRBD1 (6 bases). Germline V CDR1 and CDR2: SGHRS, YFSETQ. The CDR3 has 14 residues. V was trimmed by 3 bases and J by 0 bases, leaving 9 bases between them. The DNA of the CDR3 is TGCGCCAGCAGCTCCGGGACACTGAACACTGAAGCTTTCTTT. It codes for CASSSGTLNTEAFF.

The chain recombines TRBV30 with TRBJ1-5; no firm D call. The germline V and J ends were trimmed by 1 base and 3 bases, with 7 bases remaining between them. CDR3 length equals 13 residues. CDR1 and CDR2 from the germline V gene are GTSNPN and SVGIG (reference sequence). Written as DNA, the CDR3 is TGTGCCTGGAGTGACGGTGACAATCAGCCCCAGCATTTT. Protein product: CAWSDGDNQPQHF.